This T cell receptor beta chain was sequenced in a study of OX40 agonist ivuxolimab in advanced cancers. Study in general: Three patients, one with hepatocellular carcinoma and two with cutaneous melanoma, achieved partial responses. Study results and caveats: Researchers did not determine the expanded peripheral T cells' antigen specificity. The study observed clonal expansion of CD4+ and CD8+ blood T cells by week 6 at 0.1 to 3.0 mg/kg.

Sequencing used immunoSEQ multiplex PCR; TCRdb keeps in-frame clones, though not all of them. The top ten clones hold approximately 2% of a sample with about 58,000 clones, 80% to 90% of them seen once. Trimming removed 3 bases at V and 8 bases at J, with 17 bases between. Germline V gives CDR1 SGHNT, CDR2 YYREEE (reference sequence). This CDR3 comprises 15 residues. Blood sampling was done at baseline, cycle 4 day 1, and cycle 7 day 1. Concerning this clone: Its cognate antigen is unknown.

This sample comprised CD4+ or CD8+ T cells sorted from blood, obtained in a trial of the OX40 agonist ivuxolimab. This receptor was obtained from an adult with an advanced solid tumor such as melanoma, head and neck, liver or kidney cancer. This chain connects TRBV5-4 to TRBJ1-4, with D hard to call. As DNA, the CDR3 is TGTGCCAGCAGCTCGGAGCCCGGGGAAAAGGAAAAACTGTTTTTT. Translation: CASSSEPGEKEKLFF.